The next 18 T cell receptor beta chains were all read from a single sample in a study of T cell changes during pregnancy in multiple sclerosis. TCRdb keeps only in-frame clones here, not all; method: immunoSEQ multiplex PCR. The profile shows roughly 49,000 clones, around 90% of them singletons. Sequences were derived from CD4+ T cells from peripheral blood mononuclear cells, sampled in the second trimester of pregnancy. The receptors were sampled from a female donor with multiple sclerosis, enrolled in a pregnancy study.

The chain carries TRBV9 and TRBJ1-2; 9 bases are a match to TRBD1. The CDR3 sequence is 17 residues long. In germline, CDR1 is SGDLS, CDR2 YYNGEE. J lost 1 base, V lost 4 bases, and 11 bases had no gene match. The CDR3 sequence: CASSLLLGQGFNYGYTF. The CDR3 region has the DNA TGTGCCAGCAGCCTTCTCCTGGGACAGGGATTTAACTATGGCTACACCTTC.

The V and J genes are TRBV6-4 and TRBJ2-3; 11 positions match TRBD2. The CDR3 covers 15 residues. CDR1 and CDR2 from the germline V gene are MRHNA and SNTAGT. V gave up 0 bases and J gave up 6 bases; unmatched junction bases: 2. The CDR3: CASSDSVAGGDTQYF. The CDR3 nucleotides read TGTGCCAGCAGTGACTCTGTAGCGGGGGGGGATACGCAGTATTTT.

The V call is TRBV14, the J call TRBJ2-2; possible D gene TRBD1, 6 bases. The CDR3 has 14 amino acids. The germline gives CDR1 SGHDN, CDR2 FVKESK. Trimming pared 5 bases from V and 2 bases from J, leaving 9 bases between. CDR3 sequence: CASSYGGNTGELFF. Written as DNA, the CDR3 is TGTGCCAGCAGCTATGGGGGCAACACCGGGGAGCTGTTTTTT.

V and J are TRBV5-1 and TRBJ2-5; no clear D gene. Trimming removed 0 bases from V and 2 bases from J, with 17 bases in between. CDR3 size: 17 residues. Germline V CDR1 and CDR2: SGHRS, YFSETQ. CDR3 sequence: CASSLALALDRQETQYF. The CDR3 nucleotides read TGCGCCAGCAGCTTGGCCCTTGCGTTAGATCGGCAAGAGACCCAGTACTTC.

This clone appeared a single time. The CDR3 nucleotides are TGTGCCAGCAGCTACGACAGGGTGGTTGCAGATACGCAGTATTTT. It translates to CASSYDRVVADTQYF. The rearrangement links TRBV5-6 to TRBJ2-3; 7 positions match TRBD1. Germline CDR1 and CDR2: SGHDT and YYEEEE. The CDR3 runs to 15 residues. With V trimmed by 3 bases and J by 4 bases, 8 bases remained unmatched.

Regarding this clone: Other DNA sequences from this sample encode an identical CDR3 as well. J is TRBJ2-7 and V is TRBV18, with a weak D call TRBD2 (6 bases). CDR3 length: 12 amino acids. V shed 3 bases and J shed 5 bases, with 8 bases lying between them. The germline V gene has CDR1 KGHSH and CDR2 LQKENI. CDR3 in amino acids: CASSPGGNEQYF. The CDR3 DNA follows: TGTGCCAGCTCACCGGGGGGTAACGAGCAGTACTTC.

The V gene is TRBV18, the J gene TRBJ1-2; the D gene is possibly TRBD1 (6 bases). This CDR3 has 14 amino acids. CDR1 is KGHSH and CDR2 is LQKENI in the germline V gene. V lost 4 bases, J lost 7 bases, and 16 bases lay in between. CDR3 region: CASSQSGTLVGYTF. The DNA for the CDR3 is TGTGCCAGCTCACAGTCCGGGACACTCGTTGGCTACACCTTC.

The chain links TRBV7-9 to TRBJ1-4; D may be TRBD1 (5 bases). This CDR3 is built from 18 residues. The germline V gene has CDR1 SEHNR and CDR2 FQNEAQ (reference sequence). V was cut by 1 base and J by 2 bases, with 17 bases left in between. The CDR3 region has the DNA TGTGCCAGCAGCTTAGGGGGACTTTCCCTAGGGACTAATGAAAAACTGTTTTTT. Its protein product is CASSLGGLSLGTNEKLFF.

This sequence joins TRBV9 and TRBJ1-3; TRBD1 agrees at 10 bases. The V segment lost 0 bases and the J segment 0 bases; nucleotides outside the gene matches: 15. This CDR3 spans 21 amino acids. Germline CDR1 reads SGDLS; CDR2 reads YYNGEE. The CDR3 sequence is CASSVDLRDRGPMSSGNTIYF. DNA for the CDR3: TGTGCCAGCAGCGTAGATCTTAGGGACAGGGGCCCCATGAGCTCTGGAAACACCATATATTTT.

The V call is TRBV6-1, the J call TRBJ2-7; 8 bases align to TRBD2. The CDR3 length is 14 residues. CDR1 is MNHNS, CDR2 SASEGT, per germline. V shed 6 bases and J 2 bases; nucleotides not matched to a gene: 6. The CDR3 nucleotides are TGTGCCAGCAGCGTAGCGGGAACTACCTACGAGCAGTACTTC. This encodes CASSVAGTTYEQYF.

V gene TRBV15 combines with J gene TRBJ2-2; D is perhaps TRBD2 (6 bases). The germline V and J ends were trimmed by 0 bases and 4 bases, with 9 bases remaining between them. Germline CDR1 and CDR2: LNHNV and YYDKDF (reference sequence). This CDR3 contains 15 residues. CDR3 residues: CATSRDVRGTGELFF. For the CDR3, the DNA is TGTGCCACCAGCAGAGATGTGCGGGGCACCGGGGAGCTGTTTTTT. Supplemented by reference TRBV15 and TRBJ2-2, the full variable domain reads DAMVIQNPRYQVTQFGKPVTLSCSQTLNHNVMYWYQQKSSQAPKLLFHYYDKDFNNEADTPDNFQSRRPNTSFCFLDIRSPGLGDTAMYLCATSRDVRGTGELFFGEGSRLTVL.

The chain couples TRBV14 to TRBJ2-7, with 10 bases fitting TRBD1. This CDR3 spans 15 amino acids. In germline, CDR1 is SGHDN, CDR2 FVKESK. V dropped 1 base and J dropped 5; count of bases not matched to a gene: 5. The CDR3 loop reads CASSQVGGQGNEQYF. The CDR3 region has the DNA TGTGCCAGCAGCCAAGTAGGGGGACAGGGGAACGAGCAGTACTTC.

The gene calls are TRBV18 and TRBJ1-1; D is possibly TRBD1 (5 bases). There are 17 residues in the CDR3. V was cut by 3 bases and J by 4 bases, with 21 bases left in between. Germline CDR1 and CDR2: KGHSH and LQKENI. CDR3 nucleotides: TGTGCCAGCTCACCGCCGGGCAGGGCAGCCAGAGGCACTGAAGCTTTCTTT. Its protein is CASSPPGRAARGTEAFF.

The genes are TRBV6-1 and TRBJ1-1; 9 bases match TRBD1. This CDR3 is built from 15 residues. V dropped 5 bases and J dropped 0; count of bases not matched to a gene: 4. Germline V gene lookup returns CDR1 MNHNS and CDR2 SASEGT. CDR3 sequence reads: CASSFGTGMNTEAFF. DNA of the CDR3: TGTGCCAGCAGTTTTGGGACAGGGATGAACACTGAAGCTTTCTTT.

The chain employs TRBV9 and TRBJ2-2; 10 bases fit TRBD2. Germline V CDR1 and CDR2: SGDLS, YYNGEE. J was trimmed by 1 base and V by 0 bases; bases with no gene match: 6. The CDR3 has 18 amino acids. CDR3 bases: TGTGCCAGCAGCGTAGCTCCTTTAGCGGGGGGGAACACCGGGGAGCTGTTTTTT. As protein: CASSVAPLAGGNTGELFF.

The rearrangement links TRBV11-3 to TRBJ2-3; D remains unclear. The CDR3 covers 13 residues. V was pared by 2 bases and J by 1 base, with 4 bases between. Germline V gene data show CDR1 as SGHNT and CDR2 as YENEEA. The CDR3 reads CASSLQGTDTQYF. CDR3 in DNA: TGTGCCAGCAGCTTACAGGGCACAGATACGCAGTATTTT.

This chain connects TRBV29-1 to TRBJ1-4; TRBD1 is a possible D gene (5 bases). CDR1 and CDR2 (germline): SQVTM, ANQGSEA. V dropped 0 bases and J dropped 8 bases, with 16 bases sitting between them. The length of the CDR3 is 15 residues. CDR3 bases: TGCAGCGTTGAAGATCCCTTCGGGGCGGGGGAAAAACTGTTTTTT. Translation gives CSVEDPFGAGEKLFF.

V gene TRBV2 combines with J gene TRBJ2-7; the match to TRBD1 covers 12 bases. Germline-derived CDR1 and CDR2 are SNHLY and FYNNEI. There are 16 residues in the CDR3. J was trimmed by 4 bases and V by 7 bases; bases with no gene match: 11. The CDR3 sequence is CASTPRWGQGAYEQYF. The CDR3 DNA reads as TGTGCCAGCACTCCGAGATGGGGACAGGGGGCTTACGAGCAGTACTTC.